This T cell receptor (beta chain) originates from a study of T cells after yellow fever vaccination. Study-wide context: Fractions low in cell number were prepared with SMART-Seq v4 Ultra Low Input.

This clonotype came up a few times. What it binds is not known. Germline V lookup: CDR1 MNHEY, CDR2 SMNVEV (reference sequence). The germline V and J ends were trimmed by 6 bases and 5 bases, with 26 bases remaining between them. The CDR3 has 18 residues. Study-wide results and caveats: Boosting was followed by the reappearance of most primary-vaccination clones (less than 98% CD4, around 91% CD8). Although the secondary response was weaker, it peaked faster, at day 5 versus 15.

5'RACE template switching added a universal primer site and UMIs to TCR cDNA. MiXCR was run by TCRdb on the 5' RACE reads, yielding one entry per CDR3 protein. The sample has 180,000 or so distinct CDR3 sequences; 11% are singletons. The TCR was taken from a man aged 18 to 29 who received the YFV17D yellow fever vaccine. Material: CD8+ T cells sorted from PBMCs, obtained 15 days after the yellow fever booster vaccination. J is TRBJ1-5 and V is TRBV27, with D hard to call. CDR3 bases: TGTGCCAGCAGCCCCGCCCGGGTCTTGGGCGTGCTGGATCAGCCCCAGCATTTT. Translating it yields CASSPARVLGVLDQPQHF.